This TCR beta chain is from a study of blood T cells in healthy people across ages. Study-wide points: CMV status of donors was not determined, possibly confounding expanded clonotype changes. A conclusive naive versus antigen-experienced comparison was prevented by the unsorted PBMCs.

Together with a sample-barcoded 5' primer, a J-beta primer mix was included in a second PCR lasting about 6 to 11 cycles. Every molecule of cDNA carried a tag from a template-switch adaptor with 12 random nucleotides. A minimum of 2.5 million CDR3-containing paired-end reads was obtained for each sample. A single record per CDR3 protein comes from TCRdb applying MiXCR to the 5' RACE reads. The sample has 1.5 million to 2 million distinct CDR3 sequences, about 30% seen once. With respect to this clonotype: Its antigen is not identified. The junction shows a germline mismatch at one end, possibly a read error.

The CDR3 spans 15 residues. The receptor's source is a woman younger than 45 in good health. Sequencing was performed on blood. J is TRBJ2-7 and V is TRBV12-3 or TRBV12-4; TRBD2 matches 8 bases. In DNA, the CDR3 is TGTGCCTGCAGTCTTAGCGGGGCAAGCTCCTACGAGCAGTACTTC. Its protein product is CACSLSGASSYEQYF.